Here is one TCR beta chain with its context. CDR3 length: 15 residues. The germline CDR1 and CDR2 sequences are SGHDN and FVKESK. V dropped 3 bases and J dropped 4; count of bases not matched to a gene: 4. This entry is derived from a study of siplizumab effects on memory and regulatory T cells. Sequencing was performed with immunoSEQ multiplex PCR; in TCRdb, only in-frame clones are kept and a portion is missing. The table shows about 100,000 clones, with 80% to 95% occurring only once. The chain employs TRBV14 and TRBJ2-3, with TRBD1 matching over 10 bases. This TCR was sampled from a human donor in good health. Sample: non-Treg CD4+ T cells sorted from blood. The CDR3 is CASSQRQGAADTQYF. CDR3 bases: TGTGCCAGCAGCCAGAGACAGGGGGCCGCAGATACGCAGTATTTT.